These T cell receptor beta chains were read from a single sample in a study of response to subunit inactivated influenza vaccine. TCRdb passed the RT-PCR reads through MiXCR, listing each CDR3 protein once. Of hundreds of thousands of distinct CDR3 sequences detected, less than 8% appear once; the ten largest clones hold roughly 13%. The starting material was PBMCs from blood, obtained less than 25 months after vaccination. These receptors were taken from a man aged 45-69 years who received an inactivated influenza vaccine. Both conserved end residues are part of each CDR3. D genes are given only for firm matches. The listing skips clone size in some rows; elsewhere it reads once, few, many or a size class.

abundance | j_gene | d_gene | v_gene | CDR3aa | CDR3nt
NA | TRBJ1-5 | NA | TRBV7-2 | CASSLDHEGDQPQHF | TGTGCCAGCAGCTTAGACCACGAGGGGGATCAGCCCCAGCATTTT
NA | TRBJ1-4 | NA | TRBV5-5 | CASSLDGRDDEKLFF | TGTGCCAGCAGCTTGGACGGGAGGGACGATGAAAAACTGTTTTTT
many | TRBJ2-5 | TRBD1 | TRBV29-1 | CSAGGTGAETQYF | TGCAGCGCCGGGGGGACAGGGGCAGAGACCCAGTACTTC
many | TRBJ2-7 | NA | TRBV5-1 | CASSSRVRVYEQYF | TGCGCCAGCAGTTCCCGCGTGAGAGTCTACGAGCAGTACTTC
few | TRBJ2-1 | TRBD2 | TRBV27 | CASRPRLAYREQFF | TGTGCCAGCAGGCCCCGACTAGCGTACCGTGAGCAGTTCTTC
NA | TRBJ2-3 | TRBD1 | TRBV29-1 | CSVYIPGQGYTDTQYF | TGCAGCGTTTACATCCCGGGACAGGGGTACACAGATACGCAGTATTTT
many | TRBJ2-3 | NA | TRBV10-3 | CAISEPRGGTDTQYF | TGTGCCATCAGTGAGCCCAGGGGAGGGACAGATACGCAGTATTTT
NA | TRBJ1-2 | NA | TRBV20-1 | CSAGRDTPADYGYTF | TGCAGTGCTGGCCGGGACACCCCCGCCGACTATGGCTACACCTTC
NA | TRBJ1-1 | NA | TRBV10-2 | CASGPGGGSTEAFF | TGCGCCAGCGGTCCTGGGGGGGGTTCCACTGAAGCTTTCTTT
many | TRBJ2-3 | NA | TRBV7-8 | CASSLDREDTQYF | TGTGCCAGCAGCTTGGACCGGGAGGATACGCAGTATTTT
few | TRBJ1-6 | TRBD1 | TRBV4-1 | CASSHPHGQVDSPLHF | TGCGCCAGCAGCCACCCCCACGGACAGGTTGATTCACCCCTCCACTTT
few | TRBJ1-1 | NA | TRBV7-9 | CASSRQTGLGSNEAFF | TGTGCCAGCAGCAGACAGACCGGGCTAGGATCCAATGAAGCTTTCTTT
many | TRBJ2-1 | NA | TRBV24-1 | CATEGGNRYNEQFF | TGTGCCACCGAGGGAGGTAATCGGTACAATGAGCAGTTCTTC
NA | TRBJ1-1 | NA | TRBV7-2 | CASSPRGVTYTEAFF | TGTGCCAGCAGCCCACGGGGTGTGACGTACACTGAAGCTTTCTTT
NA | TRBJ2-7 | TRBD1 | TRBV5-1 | CASSLPGGGEQYF | TGCGCCAGCAGCTTGCCAGGGGGCGGTGAGCAGTACTTC
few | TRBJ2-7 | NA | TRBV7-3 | CASSPLGGEGYEQYF | TGTGCCAGCAGCCCCTTGGGGGGTGAGGGTTACGAGCAGTACTTC
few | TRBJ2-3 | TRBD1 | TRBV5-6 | CASSRPDRGSDTQYF | TGTGCCAGCAGCCGCCCCGACAGGGGTTCAGATACGCAGTATTTT
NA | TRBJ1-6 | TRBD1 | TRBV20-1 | CSAQRGYGQGGSPLHF | TGCAGTGCACAGAGGGGCTACGGACAGGGTGGTTCACCCCTCCACTTT
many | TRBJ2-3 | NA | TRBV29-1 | CSVDNNLDTQYF | TGCAGCGTTGACAATAATTTAGATACGCAGTATTTT
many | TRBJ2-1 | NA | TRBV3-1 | CASSQDAGQSSYNEQFF | TGTGCCAGCAGCCAAGACGCAGGGCAGAGCTCCTACAATGAGCAGTTCTTC
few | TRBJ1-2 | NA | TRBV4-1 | CASSQVSGSRGYTF | TGCGCCAGCAGCCAAGTCTCGGGGAGTAGGGGCTACACCTTC
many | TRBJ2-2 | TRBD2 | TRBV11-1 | CASRLPFRLAGNTGELFF | TGTGCCAGCAGGCTTCCCTTTCGTCTAGCGGGGAACACCGGGGAGCTGTTTTTT
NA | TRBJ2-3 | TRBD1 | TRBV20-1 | CSAKDRTSTDTQYF | TGCAGTGCTAAGGACAGGACTAGCACAGATACGCAGTATTTT
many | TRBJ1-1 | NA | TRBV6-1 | CASSARRAGNTEAFF | TGTGCCAGCAGTGCACGCAGGGCCGGGAACACTGAAGCTTTCTTT
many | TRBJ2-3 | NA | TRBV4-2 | CASSQESTDTQYF | TGTGCCAGCAGCCAAGAATCGACAGATACGCAGTATTTT
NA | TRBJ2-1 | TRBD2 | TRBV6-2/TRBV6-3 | CASSQTSGRAHNEQFF | TGTGCCAGCAGTCAGACTAGCGGGAGGGCCCACAATGAGCAGTTCTTC
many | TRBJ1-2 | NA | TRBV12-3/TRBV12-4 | CASSHSTGGFNYGYTF | TGTGCCAGCAGTCACTCAACGGGGGGGTTTAACTATGGCTACACCTTC
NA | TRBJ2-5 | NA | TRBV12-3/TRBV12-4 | CASSTPMLETQYF | TGTGCCAGCAGTACCCCCATGCTAGAGACCCAGTACTTC
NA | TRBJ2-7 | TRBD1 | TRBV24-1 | CATSDWDSDEQYF | TGTGCCACCAGTGATTGGGACAGCGACGAGCAGTACTTC
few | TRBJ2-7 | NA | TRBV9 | CASSVGPSSYEQYF | TGTGCCAGCAGCGTAGGGCCCAGCTCCTACGAGCAGTACTTC
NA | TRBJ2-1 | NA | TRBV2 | CASSEKWLGAGHNEQFF | TGTGCCAGCAGTGAAAAGTGGCTGGGGGCGGGCCACAATGAGCAGTTCTTC
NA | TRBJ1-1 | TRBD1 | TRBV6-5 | CASSSSTGEAFF | TGTGCCAGCAGTTCGTCGACAGGGGAAGCTTTCTTT
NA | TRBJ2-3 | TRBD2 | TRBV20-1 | CSAPRTSGSTDTQYF | TGCAGTGCTCCGCGGACTAGCGGGAGCACAGATACGCAGTATTTT
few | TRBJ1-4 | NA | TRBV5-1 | CASSLGQAPNEKLFF | TGCGCCAGCAGCTTGGGACAGGCACCTAATGAAAAACTGTTTTTT
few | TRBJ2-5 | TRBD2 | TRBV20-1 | CSATSGVVETQYF | TGCAGTGCTACTAGCGGGGTGGTGGAGACCCAGTACTTC
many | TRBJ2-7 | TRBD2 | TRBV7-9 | CASSFGLAGPSYEQYF | TGTGCCAGCAGCTTCGGGTTAGCGGGACCTAGCTACGAGCAGTACTTC
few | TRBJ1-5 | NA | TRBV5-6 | CASSLGVHGKQPQHF | TGTGCCAGCAGCTTGGGGGTCCACGGGAAACAGCCCCAGCATTTT
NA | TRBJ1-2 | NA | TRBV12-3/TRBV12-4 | CASSPPQGSGYGYTF | TGTGCCAGCAGTCCACCCCAGGGATCGGGCTATGGCTACACCTTC
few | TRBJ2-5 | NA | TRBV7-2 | CASSSLRQQETQYF | TGTGCCAGCAGCTCGCTTCGGCAACAAGAGACCCAGTACTTC
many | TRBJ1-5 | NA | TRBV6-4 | CASTPSPGTQPQHF | TGTGCCAGCACCCCGTCCCCGGGCACTCAGCCCCAGCATTTT
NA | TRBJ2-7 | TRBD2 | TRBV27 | CASSFLAGRSYEQYF | TGTGCCAGCAGTTTCCTAGCGGGTCGCTCCTACGAGCAGTACTTC
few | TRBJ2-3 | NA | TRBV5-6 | CASSLDGLTDTQYF | TGTGCCAGCAGCTTGGACGGCCTGACAGATACGCAGTATTTT
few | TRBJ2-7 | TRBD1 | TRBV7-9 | CASSPPTGPEQYF | TGTGCCAGCAGCCCCCCGACAGGGCCCGAGCAGTACTTC
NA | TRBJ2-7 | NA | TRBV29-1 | CSVEDLESTHYEQYF | TGCAGCGTTGAAGATCTGGAATCCACCCACTACGAGCAGTACTTC
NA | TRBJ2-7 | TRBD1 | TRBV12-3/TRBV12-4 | CASSFGTGHSYEQYF | TGTGCCAGCAGTTTTGGGACAGGGCATTCCTACGAGCAGTACTTC
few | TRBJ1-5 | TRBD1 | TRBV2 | CASSGTGDQPQHF | TGTGCCAGCAGTGGGACAGGGGATCAGCCCCAGCATTTT
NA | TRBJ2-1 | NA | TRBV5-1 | CASSLVSGGPGGEQFF | TGCGCCAGCAGCTTGGTGAGTGGAGGGCCCGGGGGTGAGCAGTTCTTC
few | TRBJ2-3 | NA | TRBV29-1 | CSVDMRTFQRGTDTQYF | TGCAGCGTTGATATGCGGACCTTTCAAAGGGGCACAGATACGCAGTATTTT
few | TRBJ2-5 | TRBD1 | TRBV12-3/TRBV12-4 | CASSFPDRRETQYF | TGTGCCAGCAGTTTCCCGGACAGGAGGGAGACCCAGTACTTC
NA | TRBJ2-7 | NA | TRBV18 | CASSPSSIGGYEQYF | TGTGCCAGCTCACCTTCATCGATCGGGGGCTACGAGCAGTACTTC
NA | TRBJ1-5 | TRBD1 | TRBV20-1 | CSAKRDRGYNQPQHF | TGCAGTGCTAAGCGGGACAGGGGGTACAATCAGCCCCAGCATTTT
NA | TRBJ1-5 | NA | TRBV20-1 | CSARDQTYLLHQPQHF | TGCAGTGCTAGAGATCAAACCTACCTTCTCCATCAGCCCCAGCATTTT
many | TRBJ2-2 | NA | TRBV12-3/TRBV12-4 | CASTRERVTGELFF | TGTGCCAGCACCCGGGAGAGGGTCACCGGGGAGCTGTTTTTT